Listed below are T cell receptor beta chains from one sample, sequenced in a study of PD-1 blockade in classical Hodgkin lymphoma. Sequenced by immunoSEQ multiplex PCR; TCRdb stores in-frame clones only, minus some. The sample has tens of thousands of clones; around 82% are singletons. Sequencing used peripheral blood mononuclear cells (PBMCs), obtained before the fourth cycle of nivolumab. These receptors were collected from a human donor with classical Hodgkin lymphoma. CDR3s include the opening cysteine and the closing phenylalanine or tryptophan. D genes are given only for firm matches. Where a row states a size, it is once, few, many or the class of an expanded clone; other rows omit it.

clone_size	v_call	j_call	d_call	cdr3_nt	cdr3_aa
NA	TRBV12-5	TRBJ1-1	NA	TGTGCTAGTGGTTTGGTCCTACAGGGTCCCATGAACACTGAAGCTTTCTTT	CASGLVLQGPMNTEAFF
NA	TRBV7-2	TRBJ2-5	NA	TGTGCCAGCAGCTTCCAGCCCCAAATTCAAGAGACCCAGTACTTC	CASSFQPQIQETQYF
NA	TRBV9	TRBJ2-3	NA	TGTGCCAGCAGCGTAGTAGGGGCGGGGAGCACAGATACGCAGTATTTT	CASSVVGAGSTDTQYF
few	TRBV7-2	TRBJ1-2	NA	TGTGCCAGCAGCCGAGATGGGGGCGGCGGGGCTAACTATGGCTACACCTTC	CASSRDGGGGANYGYTF
NA	TRBV5-1	TRBJ2-3	NA	TGCGCCAGCAGCTTGAACCTTAATGATGGAGATACGCAGTATTTT	CASSLNLNDGDTQYF
NA	TRBV11-3	TRBJ2-1	NA	TGTGCCAGCAGCTTAGATGGCCTCGGTAGAAATGAGCAGTTCTTC	CASSLDGLGRNEQFF
NA	TRBV5-8	TRBJ2-2	NA	TGTGCCAGCAGCTTCCAGAGCCCCGGCGGGGAGCTGTTTTTT	CASSFQSPGGELFF
NA	TRBV7-2	TRBJ1-6	TRBD1	TGTGCCAGCAGCCCCACCGGGACAGTGGCCTATAATTCACCCCTCCACTTT	CASSPTGTVAYNSPLHF
NA	TRBV7-2	TRBJ1-1	NA	TGTGCCAGCAGCCCCTTCGGACAAACGAACACTGAAGCTTTCTTT	CASSPFGQTNTEAFF
NA	TRBV6-6	TRBJ2-3	NA	TGTGCCAGCAGTTACTCGAGTAAGGGGTCGGATACGCAGTATTTT	CASSYSSKGSDTQYF
NA	TRBV9	TRBJ1-1	TRBD1	TGTGCCAGCAGCGGAGGCGACAGGGGCACTGAAGCTTTCTTT	CASSGGDRGTEAFF
NA	TRBV7-9	TRBJ2-3	NA	TGTGCCAGCAGCTTAGATGTGGGCCATACGCAGTATTTT	CASSLDVGHTQYF
NA	TRBV2	TRBJ1-1	NA	TGTGCCAGCAATATACAGGGATGGGGCACTGAAGCTTTCTTT	CASNIQGWGTEAFF
NA	TRBV5-4	TRBJ1-2	NA	TGTGCCAGCAGCCCGGAGGGGATTCGAGGGCGCTATGGCTACACCTTC	CASSPEGIRGRYGYTF
few	TRBV28	TRBJ1-1	NA	TGTGCCAGCAGCCCCTGGGCCTCCCGGGACACTGAAGCTTTCTTT	CASSPWASRDTEAFF
once	TRBV30	TRBJ2-1	NA	TGTGCCTGGAGTGTCTTAGGAACAGGCAATGAGCAGTTCTTC	CAWSVLGTGNEQFF
NA	TRBV5-4	TRBJ2-7	TRBD1	TGTGCCAGCAGCCATAACCGGGACAGGGGGCGCGAGCAGTACTTC	CASSHNRDRGREQYF
NA	TRBV30	TRBJ1-1	NA	TGTGCCTGGAGTGTTGAGGGATGGAGGGCTTTCTTT	CAWSVEGWRAFF
NA	TRBV6-5	TRBJ1-6	NA	TGTGCCAGCAGCTGGTCGTTCGAGGGTAATTCACCCCTCCACTTT	CASSWSFEGNSPLHF
NA	TRBV30	TRBJ1-1	NA	TGTGCCTGGACGGGACCCTGGAACACTGAAGCTTTCTTT	CAWTGPWNTEAFF
NA	TRBV5-1	TRBJ1-4	TRBD1	TGCGCCAGCAGCCCGGGACAGCCGAATGAAAAACTGTTTTTT	CASSPGQPNEKLFF
NA	TRBV7-2	TRBJ2-6	TRBD1	TGTGCCAGCAGCTTATCCGCAGGGGGCAGCTTCGGGGCCAACGTCCTGACTTTC	CASSLSAGGSFGANVLTF
NA	TRBV27	TRBJ2-1	TRBD1	TGTGCCACACAGACAGGGAGCTCCTACAATGAGCAGTTCTTC	CATQTGSSYNEQFF
NA	TRBV20-1	TRBJ1-2	NA	TGCAGTACCAGAATCACGTATGGCTACACCTTC	CSTRITYGYTF
NA	TRBV5-5	TRBJ2-3	TRBD2	TGTGCCAGCAGCGGCGGGGGAACCACAGATACGCAGTATTTT	CASSGGGTTDTQYF
NA	TRBV4-3	TRBJ2-2	TRBD1	TGCGCCAGCAGCCAATACTACAGGGGGCTGGGGACCGGGGAGCTGTTTTTT	CASSQYYRGLGTGELFF
NA	TRBV27	TRBJ2-2	NA	TGTGCCAGCAGTTTCCGGACAGTGAACACCGGGGAGCTGTTTTTT	CASSFRTVNTGELFF
NA	TRBV27	TRBJ2-2	NA	TGTGCCAGCAGTTTAACACTTATGAACACCGGGGAGCTGTTTTTT	CASSLTLMNTGELFF
NA	TRBV28	TRBJ2-2	TRBD2	TGTGCCAGCAGTATAATAGCGGGAAACACCGGGGAGCTGTTTTTT	CASSIIAGNTGELFF
NA	TRBV12-5	TRBJ2-3	TRBD2	TGTGCTAGTGGTTTGGGACTAGCAGGCACAGATACGCAGTATTTT	CASGLGLAGTDTQYF
NA	TRBV27	TRBJ1-5	NA	TGTGCCAACCCTTGGCAGGAAACTAGCAATCAGCCCCAGCATTTT	CANPWQETSNQPQHF
NA	TRBV4-2	TRBJ1-1	NA	TGTGCCAGCAGCCAAGAGGGCGGGATGAACACTGAAGCTTTCTTT	CASSQEGGMNTEAFF
NA	TRBV4-3	TRBJ2-2	TRBD1	TGCGCCAGCAGCCATTCTAGGACAGGGGCCACCGGGGAGCTGTTTTTT	CASSHSRTGATGELFF
NA	TRBV19	TRBJ1-6	TRBD1	TGTGCCAGTAGTGACAGGGGGGATAATTCACCCCTCCACTTT	CASSDRGDNSPLHF
NA	TRBV4-1	TRBJ1-2	TRBD1	TGCGCCAGCAGCACTACCGGGACAGGGGACAACTATGGCTACACCTTC	CASSTTGTGDNYGYTF
NA	TRBV10-3	TRBJ2-3	NA	TGTGCCATCAGTGAGTCAGACGCATATACGCAGTATTTT	CAISESDAYTQYF
NA	TRBV9	TRBJ1-1	TRBD1	TGTGCCAGCAGCGTAGGGTCCACCCCATGGACAACAGGGGAGACTGAAGCTTTCTTT	CASSVGSTPWTTGETEAFF
NA	TRBV11-2	TRBJ1-1	NA	TGTGCCAGCAGCTTACACGGTAACACTGAAGCTTTCTTT	CASSLHGNTEAFF
once	TRBV7-9	TRBJ2-2	NA	TGTGCCAGCAGCCCCCCCGCTACCGGGGAGCTGTTTTTT	CASSPPATGELFF
NA	TRBV4-1	TRBJ1-1	TRBD1	TGCGCCAGCAGCCGTCAGCAGGGGGATACTGAAGCTTTCTTT	CASSRQQGDTEAFF
once	TRBV30	TRBJ1-1	NA	TGTGCCTGGAGTTTTCGCGGGGGGAACACTGAAGCTTTCTTT	CAWSFRGGNTEAFF
NA	TRBV6-5	TRBJ2-5	TRBD1	TGTGCCAGCCGGACAGGGGCGCAAGAGACCCAGTACTTC	CASRTGAQETQYF